The T cell receptor (beta chain) under discussion was sequenced for a study of T-cell memory formation after mild COVID-19. Whole-study context: Across donors, TCR clusters were largely donor specific. Study-level findings and limits: Among clones peaking at day 37 in the second wave, SARS-CoV-2 specificity remained unconfirmed.

TCR alpha and TCR beta cDNA libraries with sample barcodes and UMIs came from 5'RACE using constant-segment primers. TCRdb analysed the 5' RACE reads with MiXCR anew, one entry per CDR3 protein. The table has some 290,000 distinct CDR3 sequences, 15% to 20% seen once. The CDR3 spans 16 residues. V was clipped by 3 bases and J by 5 bases, with 17 bases between them. From germline, CDR1 is DFQATT and CDR2 SNEGSKA (reference sequence). Only a few counts were recorded for this clonotype. Its specificity is unknown. The receptor was derived from a young man who had mild COVID-19 (a few samples of this study predate the infection). Cell type and time point are not known. Sequencing was carried out using PBMCs or a T cell subset sorted from them (not recorded which). The chain recombines TRBV20-1 with TRBJ1-6, with a tentative D call TRBD1 (5 bases). For the CDR3, the DNA is TGCAGTGCTAGTTTCGGGGCGCACCCAAATAATTCACCCCTCCACTTT. The encoded protein is CSASFGAHPNNSPLHF.